Listed here is a single T cell receptor (beta chain). Its antigen is unknown. CDR1 and CDR2 from the germline V gene are MNHNY and SVGAGI (reference sequence). The CDR3 has 16 residues. The V segment lost 6 bases and the J segment 4 bases; nucleotides outside the gene matches: 11. The data derive from a study of cytomegalovirus exposure and HLA in healthy donors. Turning to the study itself: The platform used for the 100 to 150 validation repertoires matched that of the roughly 670 first-cohort repertoires, a later analysis reported.

Study results and limitations: Associated with cytomegalovirus, according to the listing, were fewer than 200 TCR beta chains.

Sequenced by immunoSEQ multiplex PCR; TCRdb stores in-frame clones only, minus some. The top ten hold 1.5% to 2% of the sample, which has 100,000 to 150,000 clones, about 87% seen once. Sequences were obtained from PBMCs. V is TRBV6-6 and J is TRBJ1-5; 8 bases map to TRBD1. The receptor comes from a man aged 18 to 29 in good health and CMV-seronegative. CDR3 coding DNA: TGTGCCAGCAGATCACAGGGGGATCGCCTAAATCAGCCCCAGCATTTT. Encoded protein: CASRSQGDRLNQPQHF.